The next 18 T cell receptor beta chains were all read from a single sample in a study of T cells in Graves' hyperthyroidism and ophthalmopathy. Amplification targeted TCR beta CDR3 regions from RNA transcripts. The HTBI primer set was used in a first-round RT-PCR of the TCR CDR3. TCRdb recomputed calls from the multiplex PCR reads with MiXCR, one row per CDR3 protein. The sample has hundreds of thousands of distinct CDR3 sequences; less than 15% are singletons. The sequenced sample was blood. The receptors shown here come from a woman aged 18-29 years with Graves' hyperthyroidism.

This clonotype has at least ten counts. V and J are TRBV12-3 or TRBV12-4 and TRBJ2-7, with D maybe TRBD1 (6 bases). This CDR3 has 16 residues. V was shortened by 3 bases and J by 6 bases, with 21 bases between the two germline ends. The CDR3 region is CASSFSFGTKSSEQYF. The CDR3 DNA reads TGTGCCAGCAGTTTTTCTTTCGGGACAAAGTCTTCCGAGCAGTACTTC.

As concerns this clonotype: A much larger clone lies one base from this, so it may be a read error. J is TRBJ1-5 and V is TRBV6-1; no clear D gene. CDR3 length: 13 residues. Germline V gives CDR1 MNHNS, CDR2 SASEGT. The CDR3 DNA follows: TGTACCAGCAGCCCTAGCCCCAATCAGCCCCAGCATTTT. This codes for CTSSPSPNQPQHF.

V usage is TRBV6-5 and J usage is TRBJ2-1; either TRBD1 or TRBD2 may fit D (5 bases each). The CDR3 is 16 residues long. The V and J ends lost 5 bases and 1 base respectively, with 15 bases between them. Germline V gives CDR1 MNHEY, CDR2 SVGAGI. This chain's CDR3 is CASSPSPGGSYNEQFF. The CDR3 bases are TGTGCCAGCAGTCCCTCGCCTGGGGGTTCCTACAATGAGCAGTTCTTC.

This chain links TRBV9 with TRBJ2-1; 15 bases match TRBD2. The CDR3 runs 19 residues. Germline V gene sequence: CDR1 SGDLS, CDR2 YYNGEE. V was clipped by 3 bases and J by 2 bases; unmatched bases: 9. The CDR3 spells CASSGQGLAGGGPYNEQFF. As DNA, the CDR3 is TGTGCCAGCAGCGGACAAGGACTAGCGGGAGGGGGACCCTACAATGAGCAGTTCTTC.

This clonotype was recorded many times. The chain combines TRBV6-2 or TRBV6-3 with TRBJ1-1; D unclear. Germline V CDR1 and CDR2: MNHEY, SVGEGT. V lost 2 bases to trimming and J lost 0 bases, with 4 bases between them. The CDR3 has 13 amino acids. CDR3 amino acids: CASSYIVNTEAFF. The DNA for the CDR3 is TGTGCCAGCAGTTACATTGTGAACACTGAAGCTTTCTTT.

Ten or more counts support this clonotype. This sequence joins TRBV27 and TRBJ2-2, with D unresolved. V was shortened by 5 bases and J by 7 bases, with 11 bases between the two germline ends. From germline, CDR1 is MNHEY and CDR2 SMNVEV (reference sequence). The CDR3 has 13 amino acids. CDR3 nucleotides: TGTGCCAGCAGTCCCTACATAGGCGGGGAGCTGTTTTTT. It encodes CASSPYIGGELFF.

The chain combines TRBV30 with TRBJ1-6; TRBD1 is a possible D gene (5 bases). The V end lost 6 bases, the J end lost 9 bases, and 15 bases lay between the germline ends. Germline V gene sequence: CDR1 GTSNPN, CDR2 SVGIG (reference sequence). The CDR3 is 13 residues long. The CDR3 protein is CACTRTQRSPLHF. The CDR3 DNA follows: TGTGCCTGTACGAGGACACAGCGTTCACCCCTCCACTTT.

V usage is TRBV10-3 and J usage is TRBJ2-1, with TRBD2 matching over 9 bases. Germline CDR1 is ENHRY and CDR2 is SYGVKD. With V trimmed by 4 bases and J by 4 bases, 5 bases remained unmatched. The CDR3 has 15 amino acids. For the CDR3, the DNA is TGTGCCATCAGTGGCGGGAGGGCCAAATACAATGAGCAGTTCTTC. Its protein product is CAISGGRAKYNEQFF.

There are many counts of this clonotype. This chain joins TRBV28 and TRBJ2-7; maybe TRBD1 (5 bases). Deletions cut 2 bases from V and 1 base from J, with 12 bases between. The CDR3 runs 15 residues. In germline, CDR1 is MDHEN, CDR2 SYDVKM. Written as DNA, the CDR3 is TGTGCCAGCAGTTTAGATAACAGGAGATCCTACGAGCAGTACTTC. The encoded protein is CASSLDNRRSYEQYF.

This clonotype was seen only a few times. A read error may explain this, as a much larger clone is one base away. V is TRBV7-9 and J is TRBJ1-5; perhaps TRBD1 as D (5 bases). Germline CDR1 and CDR2: SEHNR and FQNEAQ (reference sequence). With 5 bases removed from V and 5 bases from J, the gap between germline ends came to 10 bases. CDR3 length: 13 residues. In DNA form, the CDR3 reads TGTGCCAGCAGCCGACAGCCCCATCAGCCCCAGCATTTT. Translated, it gives CASSRQPHQPQHF.

Ten or more counts support this clonotype. In nucleotides, the CDR3 is TGTGCCAGCAGTTACGCGCAAGACTATGGCTACACCTTC. Amino acid sequence: CASSYAQDYGYTF. The rearrangement uses TRBV6-1 and TRBJ1-2, with D unclear. The CDR3 extends over 13 amino acids. Trimming stripped 5 bases from V and 3 bases from J, with 10 bases between. CDR1 MNHNS and CDR2 SASEGT come from the germline V gene.

This clonotype was seen a few times. This chain joins TRBV12-3 or TRBV12-4 and TRBJ1-5; 8 nucleotides align to TRBD1. CDR3 size: 15 residues. V lost 8 bases and J lost 9; bases outside the gene matches: 15. CDR3 sequence: CASSLGLDRARPQHF. The DNA for the CDR3 is TGTGCCAGCTCCCTTGGTCTGGACAGGGCGCGGCCCCAGCATTTT.

The rearrangement joins TRBV20-1 to TRBJ2-1; D is ambiguous. Germline V gives CDR1 DFQATT, CDR2 SNEGSKA (reference sequence). The CDR3 loop spans 15 amino acids. Deletions cut 3 bases from V and 4 bases from J, with 16 bases between. CDR3 nucleotides: TGCAGTGCTAGGATCCGGCTGGCGTCGTACAATGAGCAGTTCTTC. Amino acids: CSARIRLASYNEQFF.

Ten or more counts support this clonotype. The chain carries TRBV10-3 and TRBJ1-5, with a weak D call TRBD1 (6 bases). Trimming stripped 5 bases from V and 4 bases from J, with 12 bases between. The CDR3 consists of 14 residues. The V gene's germline CDR1 is ENHRY and CDR2 SYGVKD. The CDR3, as DNA: TGTGCCATCAGTTTGGGGGCAGGGAATCAGCCCCAGCATTTT. It specifies CAISLGAGNQPQHF.

This clonotype showed up many times. For the CDR3, the DNA is TGTGCCAGCAGTCCACAGGGCAAGAACACTGAAGCTTTCTTT. Its protein product is CASSPQGKNTEAFF. The chain couples TRBV28 to TRBJ1-1, with a tentative D call TRBD1 (6 bases). CDR3 length equals 14 residues. V lost 5 bases and J lost 1, with 11 bases in between. CDR1 is MDHEN, CDR2 SYDVKM, per germline.

This clonotype was detected a few times. The chain couples TRBV9 to TRBJ1-3; D is undetermined. Germline values: CDR1 SGDLS, CDR2 YYNGEE. There are 17 residues in the CDR3. Trimming stripped 0 bases from V and 1 base from J, with 14 bases between. This chain's CDR3 is CASSVDGARESGNTIYF. Written as DNA, the CDR3 is TGTGCCAGCAGCGTAGACGGAGCCCGGGAGTCTGGAAACACCATATATTTT.

This clonotype turned up a few times. The genes are TRBV24-1 and TRBJ2-5; the match to TRBD1 covers 9 bases. V lost 1 base and J lost 6; bases outside the gene matches: 8. The CDR3 is made up of 16 amino acids. Germline values: CDR1 KGHDR, CDR2 SFDVKD. In nucleotides, the CDR3 is TGTGCCACCAGTGATTTTAGGACAGGGGATCAACAGACCCAGTACTTC. It codes for CATSDFRTGDQQTQYF.

This clonotype appeared a few times. V gene TRBV20-1 combines with J gene TRBJ2-7, with 14 bases aligning to TRBD2. The V gene end was trimmed by 1 base and the J gene end by 5 bases; junction bases not matched to a gene: 4. This CDR3 is 15 amino acids long. Germline V gene lookup returns CDR1 DFQATT and CDR2 SNEGSKA (reference sequence). Here the CDR3 reads CSARGPGLAGDEQYF. CDR3 nucleotides: TGCAGTGCTAGAGGGCCGGGACTAGCGGGAGACGAGCAGTACTTC.